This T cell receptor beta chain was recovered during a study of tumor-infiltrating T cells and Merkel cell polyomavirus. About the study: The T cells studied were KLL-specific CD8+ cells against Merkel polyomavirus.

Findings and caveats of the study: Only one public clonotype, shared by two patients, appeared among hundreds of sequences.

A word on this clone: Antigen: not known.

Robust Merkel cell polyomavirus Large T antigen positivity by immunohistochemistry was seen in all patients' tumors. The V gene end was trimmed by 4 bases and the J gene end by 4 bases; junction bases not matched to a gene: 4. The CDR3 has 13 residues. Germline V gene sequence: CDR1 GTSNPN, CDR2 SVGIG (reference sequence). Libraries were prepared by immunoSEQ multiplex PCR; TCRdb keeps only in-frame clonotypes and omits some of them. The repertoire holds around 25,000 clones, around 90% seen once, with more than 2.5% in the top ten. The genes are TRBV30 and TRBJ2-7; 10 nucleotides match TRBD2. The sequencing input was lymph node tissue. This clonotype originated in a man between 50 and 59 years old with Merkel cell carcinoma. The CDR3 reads CAWNLAGAYEQYF. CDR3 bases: TGTGCCTGGAATCTAGCGGGGGCGTACGAGCAGTACTTC.